This TCR beta chain originates from a study of blood T cell repertoires in COVID-19. Study-wide background: Sites across the United States, Italy and Spain contributed samples from acute and convalescent COVID-19. Nucleic acid was either cDNA or gDNA, and it came from T cells, B-cell-depleted T cells, or PBMCs.

Per the original methods: Cell counts per sample came from amplifying reference gene primers. The protocol was immunoSEQ multiplex PCR, while the TCRdb copy is restricted to in-frame clones and leaves out a portion. V and J calls plus clone size are reproduced from that table; the DNA served to infer D and trimming. The sample contains around 150,000 clones, under 90% of which appear only once. V was cut by 0 bases and J by 1 base, with 8 bases left in between. The germline gives CDR1 KGHSH, CDR2 LQKENI. The CDR3 covers 15 residues. This clonotype was obtained from a woman aged 80 or over in a cohort sampled during active or convalescent COVID-19. Sample: peripheral blood. J is TRBJ2-3 and V is TRBV18, with unresolved D. CDR3 residues: CASSPPGGGTDTQYF. DNA for the CDR3: TGTGCCAGCTCACCACCCGGCGGAGGCACAGATACGCAGTATTTT. The whole variable domain, filled in from reference TRBV18 and TRBJ2-3, reads NAGVMQNPRHLVRRRGQEARLRCSPMKGHSHVYWYRQLPEEGLKFMVYLQKENIIDESGMPKERFSAEFPKEGPSILRIQQVVRGDSAAYFCASSPPGGGTDTQYFGPGTRLTVL.